These 9 T cell receptor beta chains were sequenced from one sample in a study of cytomegalovirus exposure and HLA in healthy donors. The PCR made use of 60 Vbeta and 13 Jbeta primers. This table comes from immunoSEQ multiplex PCR, and its TCRdb copy is limited to in-frame clones, with some not included. The sample has under 150,000 clones, 70% to 80% seen once. Sequenced sample: PBMCs. The receptors originated from a female donor in good health and CMV-seropositive.

This sequence joins TRBV11-1 and TRBJ2-2, with D tentatively TRBD1 (5 bases). V dropped 1 base and J dropped 2 bases, with 11 bases sitting between them. CDR3 length: 16 amino acids. Per the germline V gene, CDR1 is SGHAT and CDR2 is FQDESV (reference sequence). CDR3 residues: CASSLEGALNTGELFF. In DNA, the CDR3 is TGTGCCAGCAGCTTAGAAGGGGCGCTTAACACCGGGGAGCTGTTTTTT. The whole variable domain, remainder taken from reference TRBV11-1 and TRBJ2-2, is EAEVAQSPRYKITEKSQAVAFWCDPISGHATLYWYRQILGQGPELLVQFQDESVVDDSQLPKDRFSAERLKGVDSTLKIQPAELGDSAMYLCASSLEGALNTGELFFGEGSRLTVL.

The chain recombines TRBV5-3 with TRBJ2-1; D perhaps matches TRBD2 (6 bases). TRBV5-3 is known as an ORF, though its function is uncertain. V lost 0 bases and J lost 5, with 12 bases in between. The CDR3 extends over 15 amino acids. CDR3 in DNA: TGTGCCAGAAGCTTGGGCCTAGCGAGTCACAATGAGCAGTTCTTC. As protein: CARSLGLASHNEQFF.

This rearrangement joins TRBV7-9 to TRBJ1-2; 10 bases agree with TRBD1. Germline V gene data show CDR1 as SEHNR and CDR2 as FQNEAQ (reference sequence). The CDR3 has 14 amino acids. With 0 bases clipped from V and 5 bases from J, the junction kept 0 bases outside the gene matches. CDR3 in amino acids: CASSLAGQGYGYTF. Here the CDR3 DNA reads TGTGCCAGCAGCTTAGCGGGACAGGGGTATGGCTACACCTTC.

V and J are TRBV30 and TRBJ1-2; D is uncertain. CDR3 length: 14 residues. Germline CDR1 is GTSNPN and CDR2 is SVGIG (reference sequence). Trimming stripped 3 bases from V and 4 bases from J, with 15 bases between. The CDR3 DNA reads as TGTGCCTGGAGAGATGTTGGAGCTAGCTATGGCTACACCTTC. Protein sequence: CAWRDVGASYGYTF.

The chain is built from TRBV29-1 and TRBJ2-7; 8 bases fit TRBD2. The CDR3 is 14 amino acids. V was clipped by 6 bases and J by 1 base; unmatched bases: 8. Germline V gene sequence: CDR1 SQVTM, CDR2 ANQGSEA. In DNA, the CDR3 is TGCAGCGTCCGTAAAGCGGGAGCTTCCTACGAGCAGTACTTC. It is translated as CSVRKAGASYEQYF.

This chain joins TRBV7-9 and TRBJ1-1, with TRBD1 as a possible D gene (5 bases). V shed 2 bases and J shed 5 bases, with 15 bases lying between them. In germline, CDR1 is SEHNR, CDR2 FQNEAQ (reference sequence). The CDR3 sequence is 15 residues long. The CDR3 region has the DNA TGTGCCAGCAGCTTAAGGCAGGGTCGTTCTACTGAAGCTTTCTTT. Its protein is CASSLRQGRSTEAFF.

V and J are TRBV7-2 and TRBJ1-2, with D uncertain. Between the trimmed V and J ends, which lost 4 bases and 2 bases, there was a span of 11 bases. Per germline, CDR1 SGHTA and CDR2 FQGNSA. The CDR3 runs to 14 residues. CDR3 sequence: CASSSTRTNYGYTF. CDR3 in DNA: TGTGCCAGCAGCTCCACTAGGACGAACTATGGCTACACCTTC.

The chain is built from TRBV28 and TRBJ1-5; D is unclear. Trimming took off 8 bases at V and 6 bases at J, with 11 bases between the two ends. Germline CDR1 is MDHEN and CDR2 is SYDVKM. The CDR3 covers 12 residues. CDR3 in amino acids: CASRRLAQPQHF. CDR3 sequence (DNA): TGTGCCAGCCGTCGTTTGGCTCAGCCCCAGCATTTT.

The chain recombines TRBV2 with TRBJ2-1, with D maybe TRBD1 (6 bases). The germline V and J ends were trimmed by 7 bases and 5 bases, with 15 bases remaining between them. Germline CDR1 reads SNHLY; CDR2 reads FYNNEI. The CDR3 contains 14 residues. This chain's CDR3 is CASIRQVSHNEQFF. The CDR3 DNA sequence: TGTGCCAGCATTCGACAGGTGTCCCACAATGAGCAGTTCTTC.